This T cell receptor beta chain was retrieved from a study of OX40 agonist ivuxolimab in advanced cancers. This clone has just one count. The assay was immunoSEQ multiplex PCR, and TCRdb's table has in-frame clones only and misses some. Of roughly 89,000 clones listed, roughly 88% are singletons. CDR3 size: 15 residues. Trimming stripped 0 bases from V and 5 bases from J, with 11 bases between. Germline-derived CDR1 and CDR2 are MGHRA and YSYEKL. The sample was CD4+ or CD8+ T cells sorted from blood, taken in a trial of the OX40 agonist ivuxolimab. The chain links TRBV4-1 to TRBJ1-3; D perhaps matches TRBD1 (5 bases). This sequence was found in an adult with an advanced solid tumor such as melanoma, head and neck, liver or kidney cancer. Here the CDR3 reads CASSQDAGSRNTIYF. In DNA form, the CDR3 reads TGCGCCAGCAGCCAAGATGCAGGGTCCCGAAACACCATATATTTT.